Presented here are 9 T cell receptor beta chains from one specimen sequenced in a study of CD8 T cells in Susac syndrome. RNA was extracted with the RNeasy kit, and a quantity of about 0.45 to 1 ug was reverse transcribed using random hexamers. TCRdb reanalysed the immunoSEQ multiplex PCR reads using MiXCR and keeps one entry per CDR3 protein. The sample records approximately 50,000 distinct CDR3 sequences, 95% being singletons. Material for sequencing was CD8+ T cells from PBMCs. Receptors were obtained from a human donor with Susac syndrome.

The V call is TRBV12-3 or TRBV12-4, the J call TRBJ2-4; D is uncertain. This CDR3 has 14 amino acids. V was shortened by 7 bases and J by 0 bases, with 10 bases between the two germline ends. The CDR3 sequence: CASIGPLAKNIQYF. CDR3 in DNA: TGTGCCAGCATCGGGCCGCTAGCCAAAAACATTCAGTACTTC.

The chain employs TRBV7-6 and TRBJ2-1; no firm D call. Germline assignment: CDR1 SGHVS and CDR2 FNYEAQ. Trimming left V 1 base short and J 3 bases short, with 4 bases between. The CDR3 is made up of 13 amino acids. CDR3 sequence reads: CASSLGDYNEQFF. CDR3 DNA: TGTGCCAGCAGCTTAGGGGACTACAATGAGCAGTTCTTC.

The V and J genes are TRBV14 and TRBJ2-2; D possibly corresponds to TRBD2 (5 bases). V dropped 8 bases and J dropped 7 bases, with 11 bases sitting between them. The CDR3 covers 12 residues. Germline CDR1 and CDR2: SGHDN and FVKESK. CDR3 nucleotides: TGTGCCAGCCAACTGGGGAGCGGGGAGCTGTTTTTT. It yields the protein CASQLGSGELFF.

This clonotype showed up just once. The rearrangement uses TRBV19 and TRBJ1-5; D call uncertain. The CDR3 totals 12 residues. Germline V gene data show CDR1 as LNHDA and CDR2 as SQIVND (reference sequence). Trimming removed 5 bases at V and 6 bases at J, with 8 bases between. The CDR3 DNA is TGTGCCAGTAGTCAGTTCACTCAGCCCCAGCATTTT. Its protein is CASSQFTQPQHF.

The DNA of the CDR3 is TGTGCCAGCAGCTTAGCGCCCTGGGACAGGGACTACGAGCAGTACTTC. It translates to CASSLAPWDRDYEQYF. The chain is built from TRBV11-1 and TRBJ2-7; 9 bases match TRBD1. Germline-derived CDR1 and CDR2 are SGHAT and FQDESV (reference sequence). The CDR3 is 16 residues long. J was trimmed by 3 bases and V by 0 bases; bases with no gene match: 6.

As to this clonotype: Sequence at one end of the junction differs from germline and may be a read error. This rearrangement joins TRBV11-2 to TRBJ2-1; no clear D. Germline CDR1 reads SGHAT; CDR2 reads FQNNGV. The CDR3 is 13 residues long. The CDR3 nucleotides are TGTGCCAGCAGCCTAGACATAGACAATGAGCAGTTCTTC. Residues: CASSLDIDNEQFF.

The chain links TRBV12-3 or TRBV12-4 to TRBJ1-6, with D possibly being TRBD1 (5 bases). CDR3 size: 13 residues. Trimming stripped 4 bases from V and 10 bases from J, with 11 bases between. The CDR3 sequence: CASSSRTPSPLHF. DNA for the CDR3: TGTGCCAGCAGTTCCAGGACACCCTCACCCCTCCACTTT.

The rearrangement links TRBV5-6 to TRBJ2-5; 12 nucleotides agree with TRBD2. This CDR3 comprises 17 residues. Germline V gene lookup returns CDR1 SGHDT and CDR2 YYEEEE. J lost 2 bases, V lost 5 bases, and 10 bases had no gene match. The CDR3 protein is CASSVPGLAGPQETQYF. CDR3 DNA sequence: TGTGCCAGCAGTGTCCCCGGACTAGCGGGGCCACAAGAGACCCAGTACTTC.

CDR3: CASSQDWRGGLQETQYF. The DNA for the CDR3 is TGCGCCAGCAGCCAAGATTGGCGGGGGGGACTCCAAGAGACCCAGTACTTC. V is TRBV4-3 and J is TRBJ2-5, with 9 bases that match TRBD2. Looked up from germline, CDR1 is LGHNA and CDR2 is YSLEER. V shed 0 bases, J shed 1 base, and the junction held 6 bases outside the gene matches. CDR3 length: 17 amino acids.